The clone carrying this T cell receptor beta chain was seen many times. What it binds is not known. Hyperthyroidism patients were newly diagnosed, ill under 2 months, and aged 18 to 65 years. Exclusion covered patients with other autoimmune diseases or uncontrolled infections (as well as pregnancy or lactation). RNA transcripts were the source from which TCR beta CDR3 regions were amplified. The first-round RT-PCR employed HTBI primers together with the Qiagen OneStep RT-PCR kit. A multiplex PCR was then performed as the second round. TCRdb used MiXCR to reprocess the multiplex PCR reads, holding one entry per CDR3 protein. Among about 500,000 distinct CDR3 sequences listed, less than 40% were seen once. These data come from a study of Graves' ophthalmopathy and Graves' hyperthyroidism. Study-wide findings and caveats: Forecasting of ophthalmopathy progression by the model achieved around 68% sensitivity and about 77% specificity.

Germline CDR1 reads SGHVS; CDR2 reads FNYEAQ. V lost 5 bases and J 0 bases, leaving 11 bases between the germline ends. The CDR3 covers 14 residues. Sequenced sample: peripheral blood or thyroid tissue (not recorded which). The chain uses TRBV7-6 and TRBJ2-7; the D is unclear. The clonotype comes from an adult man with Graves' hyperthyroidism. The CDR3 sequence is CASSAPPHSYEQYF. The CDR3, as DNA: TGTGCCAGCAGCGCGCCCCCCCACTCCTACGAGCAGTACTTC.